These 2 T cell receptor beta chains were sequenced from one sample in a study of blood T cell repertoires in COVID-19. TCRdb's copy holds only in-frame clones and misses some; the assay was immunoSEQ multiplex PCR. The sample includes 45,000 to 65,000 clones, roughly 86% of them seen just once. Sequencing input: peripheral blood. Every receptor here comes from a man older than 75 with active COVID-19.

The chain joins TRBV28 to TRBJ1-1, with TRBD1 as a possible D gene (5 bases). Germline CDR1 is MDHEN and CDR2 is SYDVKM. The CDR3 is 13 amino acids. Trimming cost V 6 bases and J 3 bases, with 11 bases left between them. This CDR3 is CASSRNRYTEAFF. The CDR3 region has the DNA TGTGCCAGCAGCCGTAACAGGTACACTGAAGCTTTCTTT.

This chain connects TRBV7-3 to TRBJ1-2; the match to TRBD1 covers 8 bases. The CDR3 contains 15 residues. The ends lost 0 bases at V and 3 bases at J; junction bases unmatched: 3. CDR1 SGHTA and CDR2 FQGTGA come from the germline V gene. DNA for the CDR3: TGTGCCAGCAGCTTAACGGGGGGACAGGACTATGGCTACACCTTC. This encodes CASSLTGGQDYGYTF.